The entry that follows covers one TCR beta chain sequence. This table comes from immunoSEQ multiplex PCR, and its TCRdb copy is limited to in-frame clones, with some not included. The sample yields about 320,000 clones, more than 70% seen once. Stated treatment: over 15 received Ad26.COV2.S at low or high dose, single or two shots; about five received placebo; per-sample allocation not given. All samples were drawn on day 63, counting from the first vaccine or placebo injection. This record belongs to a study of Ad26.COV2.S vaccination and SARS-CoV-2 variants. This CDR3 comprises 13 residues. CDR1 GTSNPN and CDR2 SVGIG come from the germline V gene (reference sequence). Trimming left V 2 bases short and J 2 bases short, with 9 bases between.

The sequences come from peripheral blood, collected in a trial of Ad26.COV2.S vaccine versus placebo. The V and J genes are TRBV30 and TRBJ2-5; D is unresolved. The clonotype was recovered from a person between 18 and 65 years old who received the Ad26.COV2.S COVID-19 vaccine or a placebo. DNA of the CDR3: TGTGCCTGGAGTAAGGCGATGCAAGAGACCCAGTACTTC. Its protein product is CAWSKAMQETQYF.